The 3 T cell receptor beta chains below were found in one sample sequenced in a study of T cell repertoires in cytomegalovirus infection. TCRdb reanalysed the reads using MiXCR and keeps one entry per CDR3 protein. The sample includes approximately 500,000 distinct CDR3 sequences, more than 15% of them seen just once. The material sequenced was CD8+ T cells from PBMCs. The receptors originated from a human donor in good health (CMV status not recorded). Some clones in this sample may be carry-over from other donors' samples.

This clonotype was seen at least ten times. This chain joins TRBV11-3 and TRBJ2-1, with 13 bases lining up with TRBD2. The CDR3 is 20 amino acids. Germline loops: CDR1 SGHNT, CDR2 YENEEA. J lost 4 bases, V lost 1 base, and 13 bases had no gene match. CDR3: CASSLGRRTSGGLSYNEQFF. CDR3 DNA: TGTGCCAGCAGCTTAGGACGCCGGACTAGCGGGGGCCTATCGTACAATGAGCAGTTCTTC.

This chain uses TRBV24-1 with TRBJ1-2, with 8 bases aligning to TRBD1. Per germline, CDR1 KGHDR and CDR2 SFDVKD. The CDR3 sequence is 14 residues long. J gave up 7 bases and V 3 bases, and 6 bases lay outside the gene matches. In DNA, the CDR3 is TGTGCCACCAGTGATCCGGGACAGGTCTTTGGCTACACCTTC. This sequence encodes CATSDPGQVFGYTF.

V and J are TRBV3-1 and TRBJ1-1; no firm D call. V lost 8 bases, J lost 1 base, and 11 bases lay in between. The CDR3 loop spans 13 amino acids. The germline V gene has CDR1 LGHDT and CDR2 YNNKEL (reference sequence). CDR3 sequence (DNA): TGTGCCAGCCGCCTCTCCTCGAACACTGAAGCTTTCTTT. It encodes CASRLSSNTEAFF.